This T cell receptor beta chain was sequenced in a study of T-cell reconstitution after alpha-beta-depleted transplantation in children. Findings of the study overall: The study reportedly traced alpha-beta T cells about two months after transplant to several hundred expanded graft clones.

It was with unique molecular identifiers that the TCRbeta library was prepared. A single record per CDR3 protein comes from TCRdb applying MiXCR to the PCR reads. Of fewer than 700,000 distinct CDR3 sequences listed, 10% to 15% are singletons. This clonotype was observed a handful of times. As yet, its antigen is unknown. The CDR3 has 12 residues. V dropped 6 bases and J dropped 7 bases, with 10 bases sitting between them. V and J are TRBV12-3 or TRBV12-4 and TRBJ2-1; unclear D gene. This receptor was identified in a male patient younger than 18 who had a stem cell transplant for acute myeloid leukemia, so the T cells may come from the graft donor. The sample in question was PBMCs, mostly from graft donor cells, obtained 360 days after TCRalphabeta/CD19-depleted stem cell transplant. The CDR3 bases are TGTGCCAGCAGACCTTTGGGGAATGAGCAGTTCTTC. Protein: CASRPLGNEQFF.